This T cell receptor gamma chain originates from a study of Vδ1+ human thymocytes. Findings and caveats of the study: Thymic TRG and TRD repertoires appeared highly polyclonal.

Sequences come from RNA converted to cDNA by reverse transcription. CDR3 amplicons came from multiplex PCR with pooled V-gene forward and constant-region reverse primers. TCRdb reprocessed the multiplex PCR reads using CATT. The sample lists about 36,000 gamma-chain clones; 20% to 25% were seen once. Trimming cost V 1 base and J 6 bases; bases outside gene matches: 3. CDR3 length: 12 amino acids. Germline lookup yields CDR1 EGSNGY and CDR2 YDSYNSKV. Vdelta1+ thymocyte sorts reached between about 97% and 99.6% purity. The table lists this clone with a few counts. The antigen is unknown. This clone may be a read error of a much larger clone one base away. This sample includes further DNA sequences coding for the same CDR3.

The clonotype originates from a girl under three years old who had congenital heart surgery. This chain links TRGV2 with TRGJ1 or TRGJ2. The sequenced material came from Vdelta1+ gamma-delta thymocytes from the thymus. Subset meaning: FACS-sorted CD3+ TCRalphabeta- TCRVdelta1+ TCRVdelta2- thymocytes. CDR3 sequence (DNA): TGTGCCACCTGGGACGGCCTTTATAAGAAACTCTTT. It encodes CATWDGLYKKLF.